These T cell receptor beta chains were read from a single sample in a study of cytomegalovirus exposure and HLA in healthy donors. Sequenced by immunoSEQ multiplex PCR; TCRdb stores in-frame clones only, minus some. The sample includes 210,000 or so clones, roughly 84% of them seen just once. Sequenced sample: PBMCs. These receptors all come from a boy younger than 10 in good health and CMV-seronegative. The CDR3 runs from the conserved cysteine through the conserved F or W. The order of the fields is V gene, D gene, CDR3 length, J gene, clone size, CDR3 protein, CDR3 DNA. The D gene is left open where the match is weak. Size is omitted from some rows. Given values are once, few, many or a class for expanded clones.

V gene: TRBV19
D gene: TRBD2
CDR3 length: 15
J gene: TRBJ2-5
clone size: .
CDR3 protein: CASSHRREVGETQYF
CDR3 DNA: TGTGCCAGTAGCCATCGGCGGGAGGTTGGAGAGACCCAGTACTTC

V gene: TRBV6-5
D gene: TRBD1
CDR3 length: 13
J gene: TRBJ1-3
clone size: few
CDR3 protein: CASAGQGTNTIYF
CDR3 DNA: TGTGCCAGCGCGGGACAGGGCACAAACACCATATATTTT

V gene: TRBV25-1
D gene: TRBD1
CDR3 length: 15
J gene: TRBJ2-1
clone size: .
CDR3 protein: CASHRSQGASNEQFF
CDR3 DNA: TGTGCCAGCCACCGCAGCCAGGGGGCGTCCAATGAGCAGTTCTTC

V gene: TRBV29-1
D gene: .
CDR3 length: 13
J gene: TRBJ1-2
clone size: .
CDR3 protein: CSVERTGIYGYTF
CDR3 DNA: TGCAGCGTTGAACGAACAGGGATCTATGGCTACACCTTC

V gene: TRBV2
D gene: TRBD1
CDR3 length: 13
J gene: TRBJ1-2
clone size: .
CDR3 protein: CASSGEGALGYTF
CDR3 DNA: TGTGCCAGCAGCGGAGAGGGGGCGCTTGGCTACACCTTC

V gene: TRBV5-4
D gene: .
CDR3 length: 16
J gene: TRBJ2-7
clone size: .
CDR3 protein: CASSLQSRGSSYEQYF
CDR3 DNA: TGTGCCAGCAGCTTGCAGTCCAGGGGAAGCTCCTACGAGCAGTACTTC

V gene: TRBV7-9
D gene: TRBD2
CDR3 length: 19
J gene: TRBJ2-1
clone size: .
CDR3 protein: CASSSLRTSGRGPYNEQFF
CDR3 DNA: TGTGCCAGCAGCTCCCTTCGGACTAGCGGGAGGGGTCCCTACAATGAGCAGTTCTTC

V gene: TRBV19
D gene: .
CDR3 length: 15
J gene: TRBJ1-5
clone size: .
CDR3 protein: CASSIDGGGNQPQHF
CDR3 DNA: TGTGCCAGTAGTATAGATGGAGGAGGCAATCAGCCCCAGCATTTT

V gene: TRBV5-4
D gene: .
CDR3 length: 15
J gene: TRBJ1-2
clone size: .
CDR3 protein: CASSSGLLRDYGYTF
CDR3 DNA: TGTGCCAGCAGCTCCGGACTGTTGAGGGACTATGGCTACACCTTC

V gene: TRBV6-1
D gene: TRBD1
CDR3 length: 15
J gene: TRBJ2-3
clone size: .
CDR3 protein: CASSERTGLTDTQYF
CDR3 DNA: TGTGCCAGCAGTGAGCGGACAGGCCTCACAGATACGCAGTATTTT

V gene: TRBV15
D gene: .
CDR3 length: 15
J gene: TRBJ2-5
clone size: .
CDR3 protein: CATSRDGQSYETQYF
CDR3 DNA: TGTGCCACCAGCAGAGATGGGCAGTCGTATGAGACCCAGTACTTC

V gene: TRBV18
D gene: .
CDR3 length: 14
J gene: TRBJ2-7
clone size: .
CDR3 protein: CASSLQGRSYEQYF
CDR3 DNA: TGTGCCAGCTCACTTCAGGGCAGGAGCTACGAGCAGTACTTC

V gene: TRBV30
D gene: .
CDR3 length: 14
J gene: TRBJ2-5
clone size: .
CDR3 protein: CAWRRLAEEETQYF
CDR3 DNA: TGTGCCTGGAGACGTCTGGCTGAGGAGGAGACCCAGTACTTC

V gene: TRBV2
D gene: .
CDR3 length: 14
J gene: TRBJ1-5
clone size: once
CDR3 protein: CASRKGGSNQPQHF
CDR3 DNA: TGTGCCAGCAGGAAGGGCGGGAGCAATCAGCCCCAGCATTTT

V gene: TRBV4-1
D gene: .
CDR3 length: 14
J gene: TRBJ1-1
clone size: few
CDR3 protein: CASSHFGGNTEAFF
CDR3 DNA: TGCGCCAGCAGCCACTTCGGGGGGAACACTGAAGCTTTCTTT